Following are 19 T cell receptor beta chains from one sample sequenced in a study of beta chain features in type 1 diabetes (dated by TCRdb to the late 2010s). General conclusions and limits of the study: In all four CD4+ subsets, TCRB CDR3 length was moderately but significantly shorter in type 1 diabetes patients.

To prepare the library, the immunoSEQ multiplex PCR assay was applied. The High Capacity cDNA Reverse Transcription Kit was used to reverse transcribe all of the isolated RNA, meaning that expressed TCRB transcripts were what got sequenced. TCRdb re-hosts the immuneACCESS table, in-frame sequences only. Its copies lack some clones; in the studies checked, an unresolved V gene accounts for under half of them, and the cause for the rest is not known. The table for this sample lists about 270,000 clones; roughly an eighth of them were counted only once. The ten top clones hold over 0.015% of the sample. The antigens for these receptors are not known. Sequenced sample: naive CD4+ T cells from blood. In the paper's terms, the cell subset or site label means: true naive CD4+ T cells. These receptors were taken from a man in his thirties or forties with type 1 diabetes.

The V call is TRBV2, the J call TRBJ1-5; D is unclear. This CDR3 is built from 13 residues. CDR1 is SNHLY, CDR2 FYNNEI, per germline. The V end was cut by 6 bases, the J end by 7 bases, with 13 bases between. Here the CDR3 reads CASRRFGGQPQHF. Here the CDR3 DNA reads TGTGCCAGCAGGAGGTTCGGAGGACAGCCCCAGCATTTT.

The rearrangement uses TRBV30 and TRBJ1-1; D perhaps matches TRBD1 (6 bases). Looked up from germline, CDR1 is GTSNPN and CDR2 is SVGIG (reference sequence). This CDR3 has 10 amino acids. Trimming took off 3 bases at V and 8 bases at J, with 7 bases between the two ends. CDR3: CAWRGTEAFF. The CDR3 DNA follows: TGTGCCTGGAGAGGGACAGAAGCTTTCTTT.

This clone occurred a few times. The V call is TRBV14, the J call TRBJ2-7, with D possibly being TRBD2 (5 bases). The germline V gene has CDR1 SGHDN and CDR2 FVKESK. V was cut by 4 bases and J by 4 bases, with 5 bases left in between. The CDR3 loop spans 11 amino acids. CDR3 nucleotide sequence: TGTGCCAGCAGCCGGGAGTACGAGCAGTACTTC. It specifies CASSREYEQYF. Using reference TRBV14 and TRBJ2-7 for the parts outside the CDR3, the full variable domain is EAGVTQFPSHSVIEKGQTVTLRCDPISGHDNLYWYRRVMGKEIKFLLHFVKESKQDESGMPNNRFLAERTGGTYSTLKVQPAELEDSGVYFCASSREYEQYFGPGTRLTVT.

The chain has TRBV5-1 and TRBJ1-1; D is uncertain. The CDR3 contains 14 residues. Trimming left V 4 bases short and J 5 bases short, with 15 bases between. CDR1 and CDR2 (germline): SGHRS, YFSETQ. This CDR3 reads CASSRISAGTEAFF. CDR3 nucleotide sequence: TGCGCCAGCAGCAGAATCAGTGCGGGGACTGAAGCTTTCTTT.

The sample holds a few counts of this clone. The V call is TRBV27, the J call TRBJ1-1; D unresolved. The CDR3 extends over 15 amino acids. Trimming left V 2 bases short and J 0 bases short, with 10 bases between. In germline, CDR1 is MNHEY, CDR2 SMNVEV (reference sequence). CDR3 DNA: TGTGCCAGCAGTTTAAACCCCGCGATGAACACTGAAGCTTTCTTT. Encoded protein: CASSLNPAMNTEAFF.

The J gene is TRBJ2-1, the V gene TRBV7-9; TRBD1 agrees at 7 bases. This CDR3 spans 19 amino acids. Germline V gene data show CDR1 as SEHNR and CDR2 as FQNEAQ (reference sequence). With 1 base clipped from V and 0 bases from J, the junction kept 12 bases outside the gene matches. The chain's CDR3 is CASSLVDRRYLSSYNEQFF. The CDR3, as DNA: TGTGCCAGCAGCTTAGTGGACAGGCGCTACTTGAGCTCCTACAATGAGCAGTTCTTC.

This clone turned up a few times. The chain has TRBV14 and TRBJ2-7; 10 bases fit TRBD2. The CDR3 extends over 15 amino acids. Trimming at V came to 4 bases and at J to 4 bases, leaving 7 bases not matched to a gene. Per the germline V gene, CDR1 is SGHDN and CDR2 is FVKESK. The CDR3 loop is CASSLASGRIYEQYF. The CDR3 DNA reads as TGTGCCAGCAGCCTCGCTAGCGGGAGAATATACGAGCAGTACTTC.

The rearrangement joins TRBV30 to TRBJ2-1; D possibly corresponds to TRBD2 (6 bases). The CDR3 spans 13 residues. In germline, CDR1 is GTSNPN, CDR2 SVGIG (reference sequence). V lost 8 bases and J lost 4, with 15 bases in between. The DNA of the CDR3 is TGTGCCCAGACGGACTATGAGTACAATGAGCAGTTCTTC. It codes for CAQTDYEYNEQFF.

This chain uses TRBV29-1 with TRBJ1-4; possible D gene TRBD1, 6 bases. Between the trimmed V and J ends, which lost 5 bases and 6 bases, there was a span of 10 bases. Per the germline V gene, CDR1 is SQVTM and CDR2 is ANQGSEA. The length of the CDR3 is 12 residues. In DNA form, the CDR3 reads TGCAGCGTTCTAGGGGGGGATGAAAAACTGTTTTTT. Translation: CSVLGGDEKLFF.

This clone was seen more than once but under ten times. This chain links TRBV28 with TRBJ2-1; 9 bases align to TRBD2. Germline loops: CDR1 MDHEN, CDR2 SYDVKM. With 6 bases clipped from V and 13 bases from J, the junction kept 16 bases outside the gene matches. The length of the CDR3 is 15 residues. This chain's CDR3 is CASSGAGGPNFGQFF. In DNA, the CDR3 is TGTGCCAGCAGCGGCGCGGGAGGGCCAAATTTTGGACAGTTCTTC.

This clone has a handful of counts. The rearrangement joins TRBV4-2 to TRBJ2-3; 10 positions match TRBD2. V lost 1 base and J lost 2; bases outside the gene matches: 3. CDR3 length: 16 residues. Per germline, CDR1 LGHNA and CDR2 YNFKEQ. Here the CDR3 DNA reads TGTGCCAGCAGCCAAGCTAGCGGGAGTACCACAGATACGCAGTATTTT. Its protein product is CASSQASGSTTDTQYF.

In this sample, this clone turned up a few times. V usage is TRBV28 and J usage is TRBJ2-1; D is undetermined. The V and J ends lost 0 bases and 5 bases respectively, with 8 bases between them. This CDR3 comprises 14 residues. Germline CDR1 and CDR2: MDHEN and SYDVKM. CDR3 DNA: TGTGCCAGCAGTTTATGGCGGCAAGACAATGAGCAGTTCTTC. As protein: CASSLWRQDNEQFF. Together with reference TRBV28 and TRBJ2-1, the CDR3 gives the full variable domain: DVKVTQSSRYLVKRTGEKVFLECVQDMDHENMFWYRQDPGLGLRLIYFSYDVKMKEKGDIPEGYSVSREKKERFSLILESASTNQTSMYLCASSLWRQDNEQFFGPGTRLTVL.

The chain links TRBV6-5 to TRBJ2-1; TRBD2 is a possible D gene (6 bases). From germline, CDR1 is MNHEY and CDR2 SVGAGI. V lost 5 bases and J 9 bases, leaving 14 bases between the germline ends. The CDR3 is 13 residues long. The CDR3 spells CASSERRDSEQFF. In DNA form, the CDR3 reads TGTGCCAGCAGTGAAAGGAGGGATAGTGAGCAGTTCTTC.

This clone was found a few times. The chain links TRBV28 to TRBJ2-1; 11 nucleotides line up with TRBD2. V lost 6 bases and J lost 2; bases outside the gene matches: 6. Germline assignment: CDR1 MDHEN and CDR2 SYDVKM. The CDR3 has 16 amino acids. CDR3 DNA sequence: TGTGCCAGCAGCCTGATTAGCGGGAGGGCCTACAATGAGCAGTTCTTC. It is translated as CASSLISGRAYNEQFF.

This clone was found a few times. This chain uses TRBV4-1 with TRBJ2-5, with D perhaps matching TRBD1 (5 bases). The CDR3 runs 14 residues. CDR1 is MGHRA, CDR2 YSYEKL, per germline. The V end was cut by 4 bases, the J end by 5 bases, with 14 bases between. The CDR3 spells CASSRTRELETQYF. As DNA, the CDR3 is TGCGCCAGCAGCCGAACCAGGGAATTGGAGACCCAGTACTTC.

CDR3 protein: CAGRTGEETQYF. The CDR3 DNA is TGTGCCGGTCGGACAGGGGAAGAGACCCAGTACTTC. The chain combines TRBV2 with TRBJ2-5; 9 positions match TRBD1. Germline V gives CDR1 SNHLY, CDR2 FYNNEI. V gave up 11 bases and J gave up 3 bases; unmatched junction bases: 4. This CDR3 comprises 12 residues.

In nucleotides, the CDR3 is TGTGCCAGCAGCTCGGGACAGCTACGGACCGGGGAGCTGTTTTTT. Residues: CASSSGQLRTGELFF. The chain carries TRBV7-3 and TRBJ2-2; TRBD1 aligns across 7 bases. Germline values: CDR1 SGHTA, CDR2 FQGTGA. This CDR3 has 15 amino acids. Germline trimming cut 4 bases from V and 5 bases from J; bases unmatched to any gene: 7.

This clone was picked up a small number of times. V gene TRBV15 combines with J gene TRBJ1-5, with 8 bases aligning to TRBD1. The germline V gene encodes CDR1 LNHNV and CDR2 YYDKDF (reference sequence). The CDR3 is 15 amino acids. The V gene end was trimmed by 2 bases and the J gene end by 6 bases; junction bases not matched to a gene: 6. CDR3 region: CATSRIGTGGQPQHF. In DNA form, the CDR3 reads TGTGCCACCAGCAGAATCGGGACAGGAGGTCAGCCCCAGCATTTT.

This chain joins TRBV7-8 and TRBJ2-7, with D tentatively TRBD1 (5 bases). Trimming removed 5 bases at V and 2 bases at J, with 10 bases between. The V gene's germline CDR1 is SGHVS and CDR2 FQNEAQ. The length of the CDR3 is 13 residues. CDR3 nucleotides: TGTGCCAGCAGCCTGACAGAGACCTACGAGCAGTACTTC. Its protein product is CASSLTETYEQYF. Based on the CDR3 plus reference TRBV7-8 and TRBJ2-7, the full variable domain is GAGVSQSPRYKVAKRGQDVALRCDPISGHVSLFWYQQALGQGPEFLTYFQNEAQLDKSGLPSDRFFAERPEGSVSTLKIQRTQQEDSAVYLCASSLTETYEQYFGPGTRLTVT.